The rows below give T cell receptor beta chains drawn from one sample of a study of OX40 agonist ivuxolimab in advanced cancers. Measured with immunoSEQ multiplex PCR; TCRdb has only the in-frame clones, and not every one. The sample lists 69,000 or so clones, 85% occurring once. Sequenced here: CD4+ or CD8+ T cells sorted from blood, sampled in a trial of the OX40 agonist ivuxolimab. The receptors come from an adult with an advanced solid tumor such as melanoma, head and neck, liver or kidney cancer. The CDR3 runs from the conserved cysteine through the conserved F or W. Each record gives: D gene, V gene, CDR3 protein. The D gene is left open where the match is weak.

>.|TRBV19
CASIGSGEETQYF
>TRBD1|TRBV2
CASSRQGGGNQPQHF
>TRBD1|TRBV18
CASSPISRDREGGYTF
>TRBD1|TRBV6-4
CASSDSNRGNTEAFF
>TRBD2|TRBV18
CASSLSGTFGQETQYF
>TRBD2|TRBV4-1
CASSQGWTSGRQYEQYF
>.|TRBV6-1
CASSEGRLNTGELFF
>TRBD1|TRBV4-3
CASSQPGTGRRKLFF
>TRBD1|TRBV30
CAWGTGVNTGELFF
>.|TRBV10-3
CAISEDRPNEKLFF
>.|TRBV5-5
CASSPDYGYTF
>TRBD2|TRBV5-1
CASSVGLAGGIQETQYF
>TRBD1|TRBV11-3
CASSLTGGVYNEQFF
>TRBD1|TRBV10-1
CASSEPGQGKDEQFF
>TRBD2|TRBV19
CASSKGGRSYEQYF
>.|TRBV11-2
CATRELAQETQYF
>.|TRBV29-1
CSVRSRDEKLFF
>TRBD1|TRBV6-1
CASSAMQGAPTEAFF
>.|TRBV5-6
CASSLVGSYNSPLHF
>TRBD1|TRBV19
CASSNAGGGDIQYF
>TRBD1|TRBV2
CASSGGDRGSYEQYF
>.|TRBV30
CAWSVGGEQFF
>.|TRBV5-1
CASSLVGSDEKLFF
>TRBD1|TRBV19
CASSPSLGNRGTGELFF
>TRBD2|TRBV7-9
CASTSGGSTGELFF
>.|TRBV29-1
CSVERSRGYGYTF
>.|TRBV5-8
CASSLGQQTSTGELFF
>TRBD2|TRBV27
CASSFRVGGTTGNNEQFF
>.|TRBV21-1
CASSTRRFNPYF
>.|TRBV5-4
CASSFKGGPNYGYTF
>TRBD1|TRBV5-1
CASSSQEGANEKLFF
>.|TRBV7-9
CASSLTKEVVGAFF
>.|TRBV27
CASSSFSSSYNSPLHF
>TRBD1|TRBV7-2
CASSSQGGQPQHF
>TRBD1|TRBV6-1
CASRTEGQGGNTIYF
>.|TRBV29-1
CSVEVRGDEQYF
>TRBD1|TRBV27
CASSPWTGGGVGGYTF
>.|TRBV11-3
CASRLQSRGEQYF
>.|TRBV6-1
CASREQGTGANVLTF
>.|TRBV30
CAWSVSPEETQYF
>.|TRBV5-1
CASSLASPPGELFF
>.|TRBV2
CASSDGQGYEQYF
>TRBD2|TRBV7-2
CASSLELAGSYEQYF
>.|TRBV5-1
CASSLALGAEKLFF
>.|TRBV4-3
CASSQEGGYEQYF
>TRBD2|TRBV7-9
CASGGLAGGADTQYF
>TRBD1|TRBV9
CASSPPGQGNTGELFF
>TRBD1|TRBV2
CASSAGQGGRPQHF
>TRBD1|TRBV6-4
CASSDGDSYNSPLHF
>TRBD2|TRBV19
CASSILGTSGETQYF
>.|TRBV2
CASRPIPGELFF
>TRBD2|TRBV7-7
CASSLMRGETQYF
>.|TRBV18
CASSSEREQPQHF
>TRBD1|TRBV19
CASKRSFWGGQGSSGNTIYF
>.|TRBV6-5
CASSTGPYGYTF
>.|TRBV4-1
CASSQDVRLSYNSPLHF
>.|TRBV18
CASSPLRAGGSTDTQYF
>.|TRBV7-6
CASSPRDGSYGYTF